These 25 T cell receptor beta chains share one sample of origin, sequenced in a study of T cell repertoires in cytomegalovirus infection. These TCRs are of unknown antigen specificity. TCRdb analysed the reads with MiXCR anew, one entry per CDR3 protein. The sample includes under 500,000 distinct CDR3 sequences, about 39% of them seen just once. Material: cultured PBMCs, obtained from culture after CMV antigen stimulation. The receptors shown here come from a human donor in good health (CMV status not recorded). Some clones in this sample may be carry-over from other donors' samples.

This clonotype occurred a few times. The V gene is TRBV4-2, the J gene TRBJ1-2; D is uncertain. From germline, CDR1 is LGHNA and CDR2 YNFKEQ. The CDR3 sequence is 16 residues long. Trimming left V 4 bases short and J 8 bases short, with 23 bases between. For the CDR3, the DNA is TGTGCCAGCAGCCCGGATCTAACGGTGACGCGGGGAGGCTACACCTTC. Translation gives CASSPDLTVTRGGYTF.

A few counts support this clonotype. The chain carries TRBV5-5 and TRBJ1-5, with D unresolved. CDR3 length: 15 residues. The V and J ends lost 9 bases and 1 base respectively, with 17 bases between them. Per germline, CDR1 SGHKS and CDR2 YYEKEE (reference sequence). CDR3 loop: CATKRALSSNQPQHF. DNA for the CDR3: TGTGCCACCAAGAGGGCCTTGTCCAGCAATCAGCCCCAGCATTTT.

This chain joins TRBV5-1 and TRBJ2-3, with D uncertain. Germline CDR1 SGHRS, CDR2 YFSETQ. This CDR3 spans 16 amino acids. V lost 4 bases and J lost 2, with 17 bases in between. CDR3 nucleotides: TGCGCCAGCAGCCCCACCTTCGGTCTCCACACAGATACGCAGTATTTT. Translated, it gives CASSPTFGLHTDTQYF.

The gene calls are TRBV5-1 and TRBJ2-7; 8 bases line up with TRBD1. Trimming took 3 bases from V and 2 from J; bases not matched to a gene: 10. In germline, CDR1 is SGHRS, CDR2 YFSETQ. The CDR3 covers 16 residues. The CDR3 region is CASSSDPAGQAYEQYF. CDR3 sequence (DNA): TGCGCCAGCAGCTCAGACCCGGCGGGACAGGCCTACGAGCAGTACTTC.

The chain has TRBV28 and TRBJ1-6, with TRBD1 matching over 9 bases. The CDR3 contains 15 residues. Germline CDR1 and CDR2: MDHEN and SYDVKM. J gave up 9 bases and V 5 bases, and 8 bases lay outside the gene matches. The CDR3 coding sequence is TGTGCCAGCAGTCCCACAGGGGGCGGTGGTTCACCCCTCCACTTT. Amino acid sequence: CASSPTGGGGSPLHF.

There are a few counts of this clonotype. The chain is built from TRBV10-3 and TRBJ2-7; D is undetermined. The germline V gene has CDR1 ENHRY and CDR2 SYGVKD. This CDR3 has 11 residues. With 3 bases removed from V and 2 bases from J, the gap between germline ends came to 2 bases. CDR3: CAISDPYEQYF. For the CDR3, the DNA is TGTGCCATCAGTGACCCCTACGAGCAGTACTTC.

V gene TRBV6-5 combines with J gene TRBJ2-7; D is perhaps TRBD2 (6 bases). There are 13 residues in the CDR3. CDR1 MNHEY and CDR2 SVGAGI come from the germline V gene. Trimming pared 5 bases from V and 2 bases from J, leaving 10 bases between. CDR3 in amino acids: CASSQTRTYEQYF. CDR3 nucleotides: TGTGCCAGCAGTCAGACTAGGACCTACGAGCAGTACTTC.

This chain joins TRBV6-5 and TRBJ2-7; 11 bases map to TRBD2. Trimming removed 3 bases from V and 6 bases from J; junction bases left unmatched: 1. Germline V gene lookup returns CDR1 MNHEY and CDR2 SVGAGI. CDR3 length: 13 residues. The CDR3 region has the DNA TGTGCCAGCAGTTATAGCGGGGGGGCCGAGCAGTACTTC. Translating gives CASSYSGGAEQYF.

This clonotype appeared a few times. The chain carries TRBV6-1 and TRBJ1-5; D is undetermined. Trimming took off 5 bases at V and 1 base at J, with 12 bases between the two ends. From germline, CDR1 is MNHNS and CDR2 SASEGT. CDR3 length: 15 residues. CDR3 in amino acids: CASSYARSSNQPQHF. The DNA of the CDR3 is TGTGCCAGCAGTTACGCGCGGTCAAGCAATCAGCCCCAGCATTTT.

The V gene is TRBV7-8, the J gene TRBJ2-2; D possibly corresponds to TRBD1 (5 bases). The CDR3 totals 16 residues. CDR1 and CDR2 (germline): SGHVS, FQNEAQ. Trimming removed 0 bases from V and 0 bases from J, with 8 bases in between. CDR3 coding DNA: TGTGCCAGCAGCTTAGCGGTGGGGCCGAACACCGGGGAGCTGTTTTTT. It translates to CASSLAVGPNTGELFF.

This clonotype has just a few counts. The J gene is TRBJ2-2, the V gene TRBV7-8; D gene uncertain. This CDR3 has 12 residues. From germline, CDR1 is SGHVS and CDR2 FQNEAQ. The germline V and J ends were trimmed by 5 bases and 7 bases, with 8 bases remaining between them. The CDR3 loop is CASSRIYGELFF. The CDR3 coding sequence is TGTGCCAGCAGCCGAATTTACGGGGAGCTGTTTTTT.

This clonotype was detected a few times. The chain employs TRBV5-1 and TRBJ1-1; D remains unclear. The CDR3 is 12 residues long. V shed 1 base and J shed 5 bases, with 6 bases lying between them. Germline V gene data show CDR1 as SGHRS and CDR2 as YFSETQ. CDR3 in DNA: TGCGCCAGCAGCTTGCCTGGTACTGAAGCTTTCTTT. Translated: CASSLPGTEAFF.

The rearrangement joins TRBV12-3 or TRBV12-4 to TRBJ2-1, with D maybe TRBD2 (7 bases). The CDR3 runs to 15 residues. The ends were cut back, 6 bases at V and 6 bases at J, with 18 bases in the middle. The CDR3 loop reads CASRLGGGGTNEQFF. CDR3 DNA sequence: TGTGCCAGCAGACTAGGGGGGGGCGGGACCAATGAGCAGTTCTTC.

The chain couples TRBV7-2 to TRBJ2-7; D not resolved. CDR1 is SGHTA and CDR2 is FQGNSA in the germline V gene. The CDR3 contains 12 residues. Trimming took 5 bases from V and 7 from J, leaving 12 bases between them. CDR3 sequence: CASSRSLGEQYF. CDR3 nucleotides: TGTGCCAGCAGCCGTTCCCTTGGGGAGCAGTACTTC.

This rearrangement joins TRBV6-2 or TRBV6-3 to TRBJ1-2; 7 bases are a match to TRBD1. The length of the CDR3 is 16 residues. V shed 2 bases, J shed 4 bases, and the junction held 10 bases outside the gene matches. From germline, CDR1 is MNHEY and CDR2 SVGEGT. This CDR3 is CASSYPRQGRGYGYTF. CDR3 DNA sequence: TGTGCCAGCAGTTACCCCCGACAGGGACGTGGCTATGGCTACACCTTC.

The chain combines TRBV2 with TRBJ1-5, with TRBD1 identical over 7 bases. Per the germline V gene, CDR1 is SNHLY and CDR2 is FYNNEI. This CDR3 comprises 19 residues. V shed 4 bases, J shed 10 bases, and the junction held 25 bases outside the gene matches. The CDR3 nucleotides read TGTGCCAGCAGTGGCCCTTGGGGCAGGGGGATTAAAAATTTCGGTCCCCAGCATTTT. Translated, it gives CASSGPWGRGIKNFGPQHF.

The rearrangement links TRBV29-1 to TRBJ2-6; TRBD2 matches at 16 bases. This CDR3 spans 18 amino acids. J lost 4 bases, V lost 5 bases, and 8 bases had no gene match. Germline V CDR1 and CDR2: SQVTM, ANQGSEA. CDR3 sequence reads: CSVRGLAGGMYGANVLTF. CDR3 coding DNA: TGCAGCGTTCGGGGACTAGCGGGAGGGATGTACGGGGCCAACGTCCTGACTTTC. Full variable domain (outside the CDR3, taken from reference TRBV29-1 and TRBJ2-6): SAVISQKPSRDICQRGTSLTIQCQVDSQVTMMFWYRQQPGQSLTLIATANQGSEATYESGFVIDKFPISRPNLTFSTLTVSNMSPEDSSIYLCSVRGLAGGMYGANVLTFGAGSRLTVL.

This clonotype was counted a few times. The chain recombines TRBV7-6 with TRBJ2-2; D gene unclear. CDR3 size: 13 residues. V was trimmed by 1 base and J by 4 bases, leaving 4 bases between them. Looked up from germline, CDR1 is SGHVS and CDR2 is FNYEAQ. CDR3 nucleotides: TGTGCCAGCAGCTTAGACTCCACCGGGGAGCTGTTTTTT. It codes for CASSLDSTGELFF.

V usage is TRBV27 and J usage is TRBJ2-3, with 12 bases that match TRBD2. The CDR3 has 17 residues. The J segment lost 2 bases and the V segment lost 3 bases, leaving 6 bases of the junction unmatched. The germline CDR1 and CDR2 sequences are MNHEY and SMNVEV (reference sequence). The CDR3 loop is CASSFLAGGLNTDTQYF. The CDR3 DNA is TGTGCCAGCAGTTTCCTAGCGGGGGGGCTGAACACAGATACGCAGTATTTT.

This clonotype was seen only a few times. This CDR3 reads CASSSATAFEQYF. As DNA, the CDR3 is TGTGCCAGCAGTTCGGCAACAGCGTTCGAGCAGTACTTC. The chain joins TRBV27 to TRBJ2-7, with no clear D. Germline V gene lookup returns CDR1 MNHEY and CDR2 SMNVEV (reference sequence). Between the trimmed V and J ends, which lost 4 bases and 6 bases, there was a span of 13 bases. CDR3 length: 13 amino acids.

A few counts support this clonotype. V is TRBV28 and J is TRBJ1-1; D is perhaps TRBD1 (5 bases). The CDR3 runs 13 residues. V was cut by 3 bases and J by 3 bases, with 8 bases left in between. Germline assignment: CDR1 MDHEN and CDR2 SYDVKM. For the CDR3, the DNA is TGTGCCAGCAGTTTTCAGGGTCACACTGAAGCTTTCTTT. It codes for CASSFQGHTEAFF.

This chain connects TRBV7-2 to TRBJ2-4; D tentatively fits TRBD1 or TRBD2 (6 bases each). Germline V gene sequence: CDR1 SGHTA, CDR2 FQGNSA. This CDR3 region has 16 residues. Trimming shortened V by 5 bases and J by 4 bases, and 18 bases separated the two germline ends. The DNA of the CDR3 is TGTGCCAGCAGCAGAGAGGGGGGCCGGGCTAAAAACATTCAGTACTTC. Amino acids: CASSREGGRAKNIQYF.

The rearrangement joins TRBV6-1 to TRBJ1-2, with 9 nucleotides matching TRBD1. Germline values: CDR1 MNHNS, CDR2 SASEGT. The V segment lost 5 bases and the J segment 4 bases; nucleotides outside the gene matches: 11. This CDR3 contains 16 residues. CDR3 coding DNA: TGTGCCAGCAGTCCCCAAGGACAGGGGTTCGGCTATGGCTACACCTTC. Encoded protein: CASSPQGQGFGYGYTF.

The chain links TRBV7-2 to TRBJ2-5; 8 nucleotides agree with TRBD2. With V trimmed by 1 base and J by 5 bases, 9 bases remained unmatched. CDR1 and CDR2 from the germline V gene are SGHTA and FQGNSA. The CDR3 has 16 residues. In DNA, the CDR3 is TGTGCCAGCAGCTTAGGGGTAGCGGGAAGGTGGGAGACCCAGTACTTC. It yields the protein CASSLGVAGRWETQYF.

The V gene is TRBV12-3 or TRBV12-4, the J gene TRBJ1-2; 7 bases are a match to TRBD1. CDR3 length equals 14 residues. Trimming removed 5 bases from V and 5 bases from J; junction bases left unmatched: 8. The CDR3 DNA reads as TGTGCCAGCAGTACTCGACAGGGTAAATATGGCTACACCTTC. Residues: CASSTRQGKYGYTF.